These T cell receptor beta chains were read from a single sample in a study of T cell repertoires in cytomegalovirus infection. Via MiXCR, TCRdb re-called the reads, giving one row per CDR3 protein. This repertoire shows roughly 640,000 distinct CDR3 sequences, 20% to 30% found once; its top ten account for 7.5% to 9%. Sequencing was carried out using CD8+ T cells from PBMCs. These receptors all stem from a human donor in good health (CMV status not recorded). Some clones in this sample may be carry-over from other donors' samples. The CDR3 runs from the conserved cysteine through the conserved F or W. D genes are given only for firm matches. Clone size, where shown, is once, few, many, or a class for clones that have expanded.

size: .
J: TRBJ2-7
V: TRBV2
D: TRBD1
DNA: TGTGCCAGCAGTGAATCGGGGACAGTCCACGAGCAGTACTTC
CDR3: CASSESGTVHEQYF

size: many
J: TRBJ1-5
V: TRBV7-2
D: .
DNA: TGTGCCAGCAGCTTAGGGCAGGGAGAGGGCTTAAGTGGCAATCAGCCCCAGCATTTT
CDR3: CASSLGQGEGLSGNQPQHF

size: few
J: TRBJ2-7
V: TRBV5-6
D: .
DNA: TGTGCCAGCAGCCTCCCAGTTAACCTACCCGGGCACTACGAGCAGTACTTC
CDR3: CASSLPVNLPGHYEQYF

size: few
J: TRBJ2-1
V: TRBV20-1
D: .
DNA: TGCAGTGCTAGGGATCTCCCCCCAACTAGACATGAGCAGTTCTTC
CDR3: CSARDLPPTRHEQFF

size: many
J: TRBJ2-1
V: TRBV7-9
D: TRBD1
DNA: TGTGCCAGCAGCTCCTTGGAGTCTGCAGGGGGCTACAATGAGCAGTTCTTC
CDR3: CASSSLESAGGYNEQFF

size: .
J: TRBJ2-3
V: TRBV14
D: TRBD1
DNA: TGTGCCAGCAACAAATCGGACAGGGTGGATACGCAGTATTTT
CDR3: CASNKSDRVDTQYF

size: .
J: TRBJ2-5
V: TRBV14
D: .
DNA: TGTGCCAGCAGCCAAAGATCTTTCGGAGAAGAGACCCAGTACTTC
CDR3: CASSQRSFGEETQYF

size: few
J: TRBJ2-3
V: TRBV6-2/TRBV6-3
D: .
DNA: TGTGCCAGCAGTTACCCTGTTAGGCCAGATACGCAGTATTTT
CDR3: CASSYPVRPDTQYF

size: .
J: TRBJ2-3
V: TRBV2
D: .
DNA: TGTGCCAGCAGTGAGGGGGAAGATACGCAGTATTTT
CDR3: CASSEGEDTQYF

size: few
J: TRBJ2-5
V: TRBV28
D: .
DNA: TGTGCCAGCAGTTTCCGTAGCGTTCAAGAGACCCAGTACTTC
CDR3: CASSFRSVQETQYF

size: .
J: TRBJ2-2
V: TRBV24-1
D: TRBD1
DNA: TGTGCCACCAGTGATCCGGGACAGGGGCCTTACACCGGGGAGCTGTTTTTT
CDR3: CATSDPGQGPYTGELFF

size: .
J: TRBJ1-2
V: TRBV29-1
D: TRBD1
DNA: TGCAGCGCCGGACAGGGTTACTATGGCTACACCTTC
CDR3: CSAGQGYYGYTF

size: .
J: TRBJ2-7
V: TRBV14
D: .
DNA: TGTGCCAGCAGCTTGGACATATCCTACGAGCAGTACTTC
CDR3: CASSLDISYEQYF

size: .
J: TRBJ2-5
V: TRBV14
D: .
DNA: TGTGCCAGCAGAGGACTCATGCAAGAGACCCAGTACTTC
CDR3: CASRGLMQETQYF

size: .
J: TRBJ2-5
V: TRBV25-1
D: .
DNA: TGTGCCAGCAGTGAATATGGCAGTCAAGAGACCCAGTACTTC
CDR3: CASSEYGSQETQYF

size: .
J: TRBJ2-2
V: TRBV7-9
D: .
DNA: TGTACCAGCAGCTTAGGGGATCCCGGGGAGCTGTTTTTT
CDR3: CTSSLGDPGELFF

size: .
J: TRBJ2-1
V: TRBV24-1
D: TRBD2
DNA: TGTGCCACCAGTGATTTTACGGGCGGGGGTGAGCAGTTCTTC
CDR3: CATSDFTGGGEQFF